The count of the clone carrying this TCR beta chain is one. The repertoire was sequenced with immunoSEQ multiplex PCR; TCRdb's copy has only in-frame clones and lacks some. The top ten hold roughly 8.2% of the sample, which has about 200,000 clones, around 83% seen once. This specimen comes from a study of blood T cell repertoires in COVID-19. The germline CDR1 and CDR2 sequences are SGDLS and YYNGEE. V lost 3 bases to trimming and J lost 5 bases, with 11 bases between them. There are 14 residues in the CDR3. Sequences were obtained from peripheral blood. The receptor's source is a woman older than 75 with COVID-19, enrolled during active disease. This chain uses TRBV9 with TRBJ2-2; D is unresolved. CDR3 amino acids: CASSARSATGELFF. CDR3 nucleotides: TGTGCCAGCAGCGCCCGTTCCGCGACCGGGGAGCTGTTTTTT.